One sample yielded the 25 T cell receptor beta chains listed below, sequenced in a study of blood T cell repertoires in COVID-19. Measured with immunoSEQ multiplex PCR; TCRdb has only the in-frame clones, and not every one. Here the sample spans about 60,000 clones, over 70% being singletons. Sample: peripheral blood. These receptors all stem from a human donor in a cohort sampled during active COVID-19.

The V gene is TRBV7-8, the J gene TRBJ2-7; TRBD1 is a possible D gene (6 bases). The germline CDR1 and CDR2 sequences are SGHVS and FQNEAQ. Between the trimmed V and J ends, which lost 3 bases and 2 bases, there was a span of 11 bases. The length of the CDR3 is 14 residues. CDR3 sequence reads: CASSFGQGTYEQYF. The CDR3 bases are TGTGCCAGCAGCTTCGGGCAGGGGACCTACGAGCAGTACTTC.

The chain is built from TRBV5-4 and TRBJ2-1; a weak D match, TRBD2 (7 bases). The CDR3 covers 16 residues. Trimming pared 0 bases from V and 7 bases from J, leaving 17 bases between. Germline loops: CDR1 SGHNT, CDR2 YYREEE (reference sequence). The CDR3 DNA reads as TGTGCCAGCAGCTTGGCCAAGGGGGGGGCCTGGAATGAGCAGTTCTTC. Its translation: CASSLAKGGAWNEQFF.

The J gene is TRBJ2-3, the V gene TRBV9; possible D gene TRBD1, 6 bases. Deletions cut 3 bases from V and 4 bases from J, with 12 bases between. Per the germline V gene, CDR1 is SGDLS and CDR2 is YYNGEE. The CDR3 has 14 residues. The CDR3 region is CASSGQVGPDTQYF. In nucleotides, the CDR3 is TGTGCCAGCAGCGGACAGGTTGGTCCAGATACGCAGTATTTT. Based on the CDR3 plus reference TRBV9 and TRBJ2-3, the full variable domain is DSGVTQTPKHLITATGQRVTLRCSPRSGDLSVYWYQQSLDQGLQFLIQYYNGEERAKGNILERFSAQQFPDLHSELNLSSLELGDSALYFCASSGQVGPDTQYFGPGTRLTVL.

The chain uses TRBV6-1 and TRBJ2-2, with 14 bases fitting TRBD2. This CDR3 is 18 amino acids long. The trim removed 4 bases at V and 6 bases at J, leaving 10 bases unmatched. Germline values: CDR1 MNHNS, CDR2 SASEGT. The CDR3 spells CASSGKGLAGVGAGELFF. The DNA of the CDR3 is TGTGCCAGCAGTGGGAAGGGACTAGCGGGAGTCGGAGCCGGGGAGCTGTTTTTT.

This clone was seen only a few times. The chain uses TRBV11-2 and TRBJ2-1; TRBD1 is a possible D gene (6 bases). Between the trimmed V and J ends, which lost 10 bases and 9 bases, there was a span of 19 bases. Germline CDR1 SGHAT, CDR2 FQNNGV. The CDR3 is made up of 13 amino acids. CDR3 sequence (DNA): TGTGCCACCGTTTTCACAGGGTCGAGTGAGCAGTTCTTC. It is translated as CATVFTGSSEQFF.

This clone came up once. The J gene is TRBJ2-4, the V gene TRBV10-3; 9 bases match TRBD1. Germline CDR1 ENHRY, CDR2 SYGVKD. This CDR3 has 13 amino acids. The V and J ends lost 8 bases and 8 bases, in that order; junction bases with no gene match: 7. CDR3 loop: CAIGDRDLDIQYF. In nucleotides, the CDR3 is TGTGCCATCGGGGACAGGGATCTGGACATTCAGTACTTC.

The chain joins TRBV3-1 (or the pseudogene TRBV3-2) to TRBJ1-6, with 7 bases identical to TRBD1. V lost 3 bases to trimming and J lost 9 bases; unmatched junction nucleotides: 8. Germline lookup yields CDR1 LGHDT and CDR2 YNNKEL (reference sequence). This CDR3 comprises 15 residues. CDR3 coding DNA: TGTGCCAGCAGCCAGAACAGGGGTTTAGGTTCACCCCTCCACTTT. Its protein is CASSQNRGLGSPLHF.

As DNA, the CDR3 is TGTGCCTGGACCACCGGCGGCAAACTGTTTTTT. Residues: CAWTTGGKLFF. V gene TRBV30 combines with J gene TRBJ1-4; D is uncertain. Germline lookup yields CDR1 GTSNPN and CDR2 SVGIG (reference sequence). The CDR3 sequence is 11 residues long. The V gene lost 4 bases and the J gene lost 11 bases, with 11 bases spanning the gap.

The CDR3 nucleotides are TGTGCCAGCAGCCGGGGACAGGGGGTCACAAATTCACCCCTCCACTTT. Translation: CASSRGQGVTNSPLHF. The chain uses TRBV11-2 and TRBJ1-6; 11 positions agree with TRBD1. Germline loops: CDR1 SGHAT, CDR2 FQNNGV. The CDR3 consists of 16 residues. Germline trimming cut 5 bases from V and 7 bases from J; bases unmatched to any gene: 7.

CDR3 sequence (DNA): TGCGCCAGCAGTGAGTCCCTAGCTGGTACGCAGTATTTT. Amino acid sequence: CASSESLAGTQYF. The J gene is TRBJ2-3, the V gene TRBV10-1; possibly TRBD2 for D (5 bases). V was trimmed by 0 bases and J by 8 bases, leaving 9 bases between them. CDR1 is WNHNN, CDR2 SYGVQD, per germline (reference sequence). CDR3 length equals 13 residues.

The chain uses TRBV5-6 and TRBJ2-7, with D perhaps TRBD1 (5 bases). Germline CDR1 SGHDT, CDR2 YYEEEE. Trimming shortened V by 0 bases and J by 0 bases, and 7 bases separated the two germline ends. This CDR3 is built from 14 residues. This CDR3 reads CASSLGQNSYEQYF. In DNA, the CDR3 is TGTGCCAGCAGCTTGGGACAGAACTCCTACGAGCAGTACTTC.

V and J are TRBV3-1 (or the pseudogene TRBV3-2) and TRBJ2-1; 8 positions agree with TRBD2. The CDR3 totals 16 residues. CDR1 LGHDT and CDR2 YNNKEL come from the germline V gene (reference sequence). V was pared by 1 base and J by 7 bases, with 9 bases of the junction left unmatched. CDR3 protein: CASSQVARGGRNEQFF. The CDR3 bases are TGTGCCAGCAGCCAAGTGGCACGGGGGGGCCGTAATGAGCAGTTCTTC.

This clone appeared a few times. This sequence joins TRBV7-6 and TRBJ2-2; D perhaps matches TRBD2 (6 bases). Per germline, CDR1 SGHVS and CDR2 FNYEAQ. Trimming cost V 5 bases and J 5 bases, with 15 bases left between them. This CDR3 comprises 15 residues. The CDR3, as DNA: TGTGCCAGCAGCCGCTACGGGGGTCGGACCGGGGAGCTGTTTTTT. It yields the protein CASSRYGGRTGELFF.

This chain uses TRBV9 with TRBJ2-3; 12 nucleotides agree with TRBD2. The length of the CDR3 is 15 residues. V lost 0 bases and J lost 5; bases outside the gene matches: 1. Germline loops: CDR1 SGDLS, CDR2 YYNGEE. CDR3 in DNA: TGTGCCAGCAGCGTAGGGGGACTAGCGGGAGATACGCAGTATTTT. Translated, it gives CASSVGGLAGDTQYF.

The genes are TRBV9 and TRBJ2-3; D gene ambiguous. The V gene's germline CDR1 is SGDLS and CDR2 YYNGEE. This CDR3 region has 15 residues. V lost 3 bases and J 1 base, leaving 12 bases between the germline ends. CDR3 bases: TGTGCCAGCAGCGATAGCCTGGCACGCACAGATACGCAGTATTTT. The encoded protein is CASSDSLARTDTQYF.

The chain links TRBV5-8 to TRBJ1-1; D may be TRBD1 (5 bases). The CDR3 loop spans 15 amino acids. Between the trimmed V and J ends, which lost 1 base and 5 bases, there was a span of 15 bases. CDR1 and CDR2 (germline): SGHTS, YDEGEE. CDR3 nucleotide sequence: TGTGCCAGCAGCTTGCTCCAGGGCTCTGGAACTGAAGCTTTCTTT. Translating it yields CASSLLQGSGTEAFF. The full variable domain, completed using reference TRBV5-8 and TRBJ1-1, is EAGVTQSPTHLIKTRGQQATLRCSPISGHTSVYWYQQALGLGLQFLLWYDEGEERNRGNFPPRFSGRQFPNYSSELNVNALELEDSALYLCASSLLQGSGTEAFFGQGTRLTVV.

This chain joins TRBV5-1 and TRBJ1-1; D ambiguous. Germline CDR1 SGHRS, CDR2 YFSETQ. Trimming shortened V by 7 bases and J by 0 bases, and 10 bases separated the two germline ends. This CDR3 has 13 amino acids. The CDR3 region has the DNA TGCGCCAGCGGAATCGAGGTGAACACTGAAGCTTTCTTT. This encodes CASGIEVNTEAFF.

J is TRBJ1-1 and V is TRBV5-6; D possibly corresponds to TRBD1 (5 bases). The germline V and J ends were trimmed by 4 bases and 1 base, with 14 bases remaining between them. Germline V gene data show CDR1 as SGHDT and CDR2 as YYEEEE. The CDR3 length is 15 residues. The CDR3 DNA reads TGTGCCAGCAGCCCCCCGGGGGTTAGGAACACTGAAGCTTTCTTT. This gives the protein CASSPPGVRNTEAFF.

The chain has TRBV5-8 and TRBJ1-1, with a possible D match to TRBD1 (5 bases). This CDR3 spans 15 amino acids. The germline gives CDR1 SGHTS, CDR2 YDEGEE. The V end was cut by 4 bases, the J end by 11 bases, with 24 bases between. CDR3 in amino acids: CASSPEQGQKPKAFF. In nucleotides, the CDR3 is TGTGCCAGCAGCCCTGAGCAGGGTCAAAAGCCCAAGGCTTTCTTT.

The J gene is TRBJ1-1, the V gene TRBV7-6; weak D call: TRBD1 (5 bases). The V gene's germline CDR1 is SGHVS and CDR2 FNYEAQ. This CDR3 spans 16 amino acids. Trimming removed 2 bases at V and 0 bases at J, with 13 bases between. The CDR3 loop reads CASSLSSGRVNTEAFF. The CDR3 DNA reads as TGTGCCAGCAGCTTATCGTCGGGCAGGGTGAACACTGAAGCTTTCTTT.

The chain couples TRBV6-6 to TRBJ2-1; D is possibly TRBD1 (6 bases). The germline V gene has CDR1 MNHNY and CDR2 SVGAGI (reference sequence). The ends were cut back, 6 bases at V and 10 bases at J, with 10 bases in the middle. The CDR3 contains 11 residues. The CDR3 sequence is CASRAGTEQFF. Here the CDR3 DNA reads TGTGCCAGCAGGGCCGGGACAGAGCAGTTCTTC.

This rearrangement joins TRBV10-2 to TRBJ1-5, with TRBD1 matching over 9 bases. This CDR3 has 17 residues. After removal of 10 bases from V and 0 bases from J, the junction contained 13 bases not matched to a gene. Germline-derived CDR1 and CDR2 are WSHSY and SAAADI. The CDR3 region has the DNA TGCGCCACCTGGGACAGGGAGGGAAGGGGTAGCAATCAGCCCCAGCATTTT. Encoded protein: CATWDREGRGSNQPQHF.

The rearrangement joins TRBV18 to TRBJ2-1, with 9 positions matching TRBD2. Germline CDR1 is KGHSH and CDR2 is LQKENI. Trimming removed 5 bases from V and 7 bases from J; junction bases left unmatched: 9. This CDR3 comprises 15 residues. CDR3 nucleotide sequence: TGTGCCAGCTCAGATGGGACTAGCAGAGAAAATGAGCAGTTCTTC. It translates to CASSDGTSRENEQFF.

DNA for the CDR3: TGTGCCAGCAGCCGGGGGAGGACAACGTACCAAGAGACCCAGTACTTC. Encoded protein: CASSRGRTTYQETQYF. The V and J genes are TRBV3-1 (or the pseudogene TRBV3-2) and TRBJ2-5; D possibly corresponds to TRBD2 (6 bases). The ends were cut back, 4 bases at V and 0 bases at J, with 15 bases in the middle. The CDR3 is 16 amino acids. Germline V gives CDR1 LGHDT, CDR2 YNNKEL (reference sequence).

CDR3 coding DNA: TGTGCCAGCAGTGAATCGGGACAGGGGTCGAAAGGCTACACCTTC. It translates to CASSESGQGSKGYTF. The chain joins TRBV2 to TRBJ1-2; 10 positions match TRBD1. The CDR3 loop spans 15 amino acids. The germline CDR1 and CDR2 sequences are SNHLY and FYNNEI. J was trimmed by 8 bases and V by 2 bases; bases with no gene match: 8.